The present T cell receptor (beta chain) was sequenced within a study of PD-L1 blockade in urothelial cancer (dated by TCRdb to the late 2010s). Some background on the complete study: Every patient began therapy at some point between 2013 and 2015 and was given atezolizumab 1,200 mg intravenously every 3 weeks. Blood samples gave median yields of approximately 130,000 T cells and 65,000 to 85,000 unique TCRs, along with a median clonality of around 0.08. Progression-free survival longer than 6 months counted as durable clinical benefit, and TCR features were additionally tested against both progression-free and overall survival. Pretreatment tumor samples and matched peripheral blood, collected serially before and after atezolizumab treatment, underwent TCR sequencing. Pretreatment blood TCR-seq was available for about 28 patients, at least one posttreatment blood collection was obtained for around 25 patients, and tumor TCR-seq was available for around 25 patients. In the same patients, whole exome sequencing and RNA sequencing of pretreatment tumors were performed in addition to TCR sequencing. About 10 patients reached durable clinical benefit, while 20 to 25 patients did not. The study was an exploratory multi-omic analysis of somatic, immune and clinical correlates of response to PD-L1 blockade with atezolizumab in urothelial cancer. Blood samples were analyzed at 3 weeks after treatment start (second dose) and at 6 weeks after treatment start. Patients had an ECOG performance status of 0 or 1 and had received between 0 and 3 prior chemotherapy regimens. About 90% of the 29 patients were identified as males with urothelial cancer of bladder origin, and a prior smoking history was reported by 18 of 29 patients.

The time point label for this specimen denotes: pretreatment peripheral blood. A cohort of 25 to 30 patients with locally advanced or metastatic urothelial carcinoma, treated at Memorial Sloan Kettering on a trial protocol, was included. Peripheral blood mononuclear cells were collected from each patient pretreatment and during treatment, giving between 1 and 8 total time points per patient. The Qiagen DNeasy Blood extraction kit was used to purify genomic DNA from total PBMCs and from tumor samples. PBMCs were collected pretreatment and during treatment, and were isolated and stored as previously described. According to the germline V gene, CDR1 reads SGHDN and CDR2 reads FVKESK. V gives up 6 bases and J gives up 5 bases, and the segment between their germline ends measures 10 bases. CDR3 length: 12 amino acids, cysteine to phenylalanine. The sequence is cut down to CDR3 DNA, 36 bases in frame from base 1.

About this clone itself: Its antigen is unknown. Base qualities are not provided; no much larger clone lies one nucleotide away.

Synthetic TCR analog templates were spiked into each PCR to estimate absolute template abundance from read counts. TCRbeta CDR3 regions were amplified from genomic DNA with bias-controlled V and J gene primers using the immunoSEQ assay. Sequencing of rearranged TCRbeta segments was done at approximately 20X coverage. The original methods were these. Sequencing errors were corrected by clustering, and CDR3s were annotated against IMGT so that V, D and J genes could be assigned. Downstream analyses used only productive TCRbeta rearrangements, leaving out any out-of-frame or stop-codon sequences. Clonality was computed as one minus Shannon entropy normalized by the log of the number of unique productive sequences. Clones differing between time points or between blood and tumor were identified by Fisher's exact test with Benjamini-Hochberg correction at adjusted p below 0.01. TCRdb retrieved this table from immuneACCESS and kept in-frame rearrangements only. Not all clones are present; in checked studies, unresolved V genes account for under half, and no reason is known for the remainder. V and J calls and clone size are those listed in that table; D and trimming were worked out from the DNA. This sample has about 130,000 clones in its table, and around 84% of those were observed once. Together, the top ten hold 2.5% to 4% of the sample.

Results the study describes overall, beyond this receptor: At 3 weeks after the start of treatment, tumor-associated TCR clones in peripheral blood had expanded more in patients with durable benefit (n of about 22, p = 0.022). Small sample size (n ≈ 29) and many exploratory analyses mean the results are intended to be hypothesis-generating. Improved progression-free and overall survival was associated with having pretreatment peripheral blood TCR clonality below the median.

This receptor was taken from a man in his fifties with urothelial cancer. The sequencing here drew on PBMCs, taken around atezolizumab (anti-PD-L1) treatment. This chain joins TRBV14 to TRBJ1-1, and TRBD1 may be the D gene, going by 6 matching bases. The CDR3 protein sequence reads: CASSFGQTEAFF. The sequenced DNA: TGTGCCAGCAGTTTTGGACAGACTGAAGCTTTCTTT.